These 18 T cell receptor beta chains originate from one sample sequenced in a study of early stage breast cancer tumors. Clones were read by immunoSEQ multiplex PCR, and TCRdb kept only the in-frame ones, dropping some. Of some 28,000 clones in the sample, 50% to 75% are singletons; the top ten hold 8% to 10%. The sample was breast tumor tissue. These receptors came from a person between 50 and 60 years old with breast cancer.

The chain employs TRBV27 and TRBJ2-7; D might be TRBD1 or TRBD2, each matching 7 bases. The CDR3 is 15 residues long. Trimming took 1 base from V and 4 from J, leaving 14 bases between them. In germline, CDR1 is MNHEY, CDR2 SMNVEV (reference sequence). The CDR3, as DNA: TGTGCCAGCAGTTTATACGACAGGGAGGGTTACGAGCAGTACTTC. Protein product: CASSLYDREGYEQYF.

This clone was counted a few times. The chain combines TRBV5-1 with TRBJ2-1; D uncertain. The length of the CDR3 is 14 residues. CDR1 and CDR2 (germline): SGHRS, YFSETQ. Trimming stripped 0 bases from V and 6 bases from J, with 10 bases between. The chain's CDR3 is CASSLDGFSNEQFF. CDR3 bases: TGCGCCAGCAGCTTGGATGGCTTCTCCAATGAGCAGTTCTTC.

The chain has TRBV6-4 and TRBJ1-3, with D perhaps TRBD1 (6 bases). Looked up from germline, CDR1 is MRHNA and CDR2 is SNTAGT. The V and J ends lost 5 bases and 3 bases respectively, with 17 bases between them. This CDR3 has 16 amino acids. The CDR3 DNA reads as TGTGCCAGCAGTCCAGTCGGCACAGGGAGTGGAAACACCATATATTTT. Translation gives CASSPVGTGSGNTIYF.

In this sample, this clone turned up a few times. J is TRBJ1-3 and V is TRBV19; TRBD1 agrees at 8 bases. The CDR3 is made up of 14 amino acids. Germline-derived CDR1 and CDR2 are LNHDA and SQIVND (reference sequence). V lost 4 bases, J lost 2 bases, and 1 base stayed unmatched. CDR3 in DNA: TGTGCCAGTAGTACGACAGGGGCTGGAAACACCATATATTTT. Its translation is CASSTTGAGNTIYF. Based on the CDR3 plus reference TRBV19 and TRBJ1-3, the full variable domain is DGGITQSPKYLFRKEGQNVTLSCEQNLNHDAMYWYRQDPGQGLRLIYYSQIVNDFQKGDIAEGYSVSREKKESFPLTVTSAQKNPTAFYLCASSTTGAGNTIYFGEGSWLTVV.

This clone turned up a few times. The V and J genes are TRBV7-3 and TRBJ2-5; D not resolved. CDR1 is SGHTA, CDR2 FQGTGA, per germline. The V end lost 1 base, the J end lost 3 bases, and 6 bases lay between the germline ends. The CDR3 runs to 13 residues. The CDR3 sequence is CASSLINEETQYF. CDR3 nucleotide sequence: TGTGCCAGCAGCTTAATAAATGAAGAGACCCAGTACTTC.

This clone has a single count. The chain joins TRBV6-1 to TRBJ1-1; 7 bases match TRBD1. V lost 5 bases and J lost 0; bases outside the gene matches: 3. Per the germline V gene, CDR1 is MNHNS and CDR2 is SASEGT. The CDR3 has 14 residues. CDR3 region: CASSPGTVNTEAFF. The CDR3 coding sequence is TGTGCCAGCAGTCCCGGGACAGTGAACACTGAAGCTTTCTTT.

The chain employs TRBV5-1 and TRBJ2-5, with no clear D. This CDR3 region has 14 residues. Trimming pared 1 base from V and 2 bases from J, leaving 9 bases between. From germline, CDR1 is SGHRS and CDR2 YFSETQ. CDR3 DNA sequence: TGCGCCAGCAGCTTGCCGTCGCAGCAAGAGACCCAGTACTTC. It translates to CASSLPSQQETQYF.

This sequence joins TRBV21-1 and TRBJ2-5. TRBV21-1 is deemed a pseudogene. CDR3 size: 17 residues. DNA of the CDR3: TGTGCCAGCGACGGGACGCCGGTAAGGTCCTACCAAGAGACCCAGTACTTC. This encodes CASDGTPVRSYQETQYF.

The rearrangement joins TRBV29-1 to TRBJ2-5; 9 nucleotides line up with TRBD1. Germline CDR1 SQVTM, CDR2 ANQGSEA. After removal of 6 bases from V and 5 bases from J, the junction contained 7 bases not matched to a gene. This CDR3 has 13 residues. CDR3: CSVGQGTGETQYF. The CDR3 region has the DNA TGCAGCGTCGGACAGGGGACGGGGGAGACCCAGTACTTC.

The chain combines TRBV19 with TRBJ1-6; D call uncertain. Deletions cut 3 bases from V and 9 bases from J, with 6 bases between. The germline V gene has CDR1 LNHDA and CDR2 SQIVND (reference sequence). CDR3 length equals 12 residues. The CDR3 DNA reads TGTGCCAGTAGTATCGGGAGTTCACCCCTCCACTTT. It codes for CASSIGSSPLHF.

This chain uses TRBV5-1 with TRBJ1-2; 7 bases align to TRBD1. This CDR3 contains 15 residues. The germline CDR1 and CDR2 sequences are SGHRS and YFSETQ. V shed 5 bases and J 8 bases; nucleotides not matched to a gene: 15. CDR3 loop: CASRRSTGEVSGYTF. As DNA, the CDR3 is TGCGCCAGCAGGCGTAGCACAGGGGAGGTCAGCGGCTACACCTTC.

There are a few counts of this clone. J is TRBJ2-3 and V is TRBV7-8; the D gene could be TRBD1 or TRBD2 (8 bases each). This CDR3 contains 16 residues. The V and J ends lost 1 base and 3 bases respectively, with 14 bases between them. Looked up from germline, CDR1 is SGHVS and CDR2 is FQNEAQ. This CDR3 reads CASSLGAGDRTDTQYF. Here the CDR3 DNA reads TGTGCCAGCAGCTTAGGAGCGGGGGACAGGACAGATACGCAGTATTTT.

CDR3 sequence reads: CATKGTFSVNEQFF. The CDR3 nucleotides read TGCGCCACCAAAGGGACATTTTCCGTCAATGAGCAGTTCTTC. This chain connects TRBV5-1 to TRBJ2-1; TRBD1 might be the D (6 bases). Trimming cost V 9 bases and J 6 bases, with 19 bases left between them. The CDR3 has 14 residues. Germline V gene lookup returns CDR1 SGHRS and CDR2 YFSETQ. Full variable domain (outside the CDR3, taken from reference TRBV5-1 and TRBJ2-1): KAGVTQTPRYLIKTRGQQVTLSCSPISGHRSVSWYQQTPGQGLQFLFEYFSETQRNKGNFPGRFSGRQFSNSRSEMNVSTLELGDSALYLCATKGTFSVNEQFFGPGTRLTVL.

This chain links TRBV19 with TRBJ1-1, with D perhaps TRBD1 (6 bases). The germline gives CDR1 LNHDA, CDR2 SQIVND (reference sequence). This CDR3 is 17 amino acids long. V lost 3 bases and J 0 bases, leaving 17 bases between the germline ends. CDR3 amino acids: CASSIGLIDRMNTEAFF. In DNA, the CDR3 is TGTGCCAGTAGTATTGGTTTAATCGACAGGATGAACACTGAAGCTTTCTTT.

This clone appeared a few times. V is TRBV6-1 and J is TRBJ1-1; maybe TRBD1 (5 bases). Germline lookup yields CDR1 MNHNS and CDR2 SASEGT. CDR3 length: 13 residues. Deletions cut 5 bases from V and 4 bases from J, with 11 bases between. DNA of the CDR3: TGTGCCAGCAGTCTTCAGGGCGGCACTGAAGCTTTCTTT. Protein: CASSLQGGTEAFF.

V usage is TRBV9 and J usage is TRBJ2-3; 8 positions match TRBD1. Germline V gene lookup returns CDR1 SGDLS and CDR2 YYNGEE. Trimming at V came to 3 bases and at J to 2 bases, leaving 14 bases not matched to a gene. CDR3 length equals 18 residues. This chain's CDR3 is CASSGPRTGLPSTDTQYF. In DNA, the CDR3 is TGTGCCAGCAGCGGACCTAGGACAGGGTTACCCTCCACAGATACGCAGTATTTT.

V is TRBV5-6 and J is TRBJ2-7, with 10 bases fitting TRBD2. V trimming: 6 bases; J trimming: 4 bases; junction bases outside the gene matches: 10. Germline assignment: CDR1 SGHDT and CDR2 YYEEEE. CDR3 length: 15 residues. Written as DNA, the CDR3 is TGTGCCAGCATCCTCACCGGGACTAGCGTTTACGAGCAGTACTTC. Translated, it gives CASILTGTSVYEQYF.

The V and J genes are TRBV9 and TRBJ2-1; 8 nucleotides agree with TRBD2. Trimming removed 0 bases from V and 7 bases from J; junction bases left unmatched: 6. Germline CDR1 and CDR2: SGDLS and YYNGEE. CDR3 length: 15 residues. CDR3 amino acids: CASSVGGLAANEQFF. The CDR3, as DNA: TGTGCCAGCAGCGTAGGAGGACTAGCCGCGAATGAGCAGTTCTTC.